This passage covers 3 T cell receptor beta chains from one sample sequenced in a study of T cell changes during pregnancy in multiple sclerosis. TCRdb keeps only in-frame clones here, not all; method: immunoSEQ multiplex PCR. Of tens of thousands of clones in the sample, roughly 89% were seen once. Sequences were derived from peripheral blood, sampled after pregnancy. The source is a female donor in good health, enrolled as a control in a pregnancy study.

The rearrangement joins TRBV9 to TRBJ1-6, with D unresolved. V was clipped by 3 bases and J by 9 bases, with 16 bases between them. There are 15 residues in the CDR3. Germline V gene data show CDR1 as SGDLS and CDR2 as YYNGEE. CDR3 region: CASSADSALVSPLHF. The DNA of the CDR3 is TGTGCCAGCAGCGCCGACTCCGCTTTAGTTTCACCCCTCCACTTT.

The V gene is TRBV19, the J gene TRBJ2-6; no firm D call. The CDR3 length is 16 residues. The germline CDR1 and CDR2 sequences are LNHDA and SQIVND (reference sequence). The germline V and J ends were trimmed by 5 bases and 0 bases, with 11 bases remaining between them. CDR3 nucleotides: TGTGCCAGTAGTCCAGGCCCTATCTCTGGGGCCAACGTCCTGACTTTC. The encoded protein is CASSPGPISGANVLTF. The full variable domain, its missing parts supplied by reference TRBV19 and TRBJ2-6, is DGGITQSPKYLFRKEGQNVTLSCEQNLNHDAMYWYRQDPGQGLRLIYYSQIVNDFQKGDIAEGYSVSREKKESFPLTVTSAQKNPTAFYLCASSPGPISGANVLTFGAGSRLTVL.

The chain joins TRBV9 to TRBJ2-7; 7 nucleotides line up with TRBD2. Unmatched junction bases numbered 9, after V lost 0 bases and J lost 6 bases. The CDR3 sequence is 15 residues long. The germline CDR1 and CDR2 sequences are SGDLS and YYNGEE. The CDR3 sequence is CASSVAGRGDPEQYF. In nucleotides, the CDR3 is TGTGCCAGCAGCGTAGCTGGACGGGGGGATCCCGAGCAGTACTTC. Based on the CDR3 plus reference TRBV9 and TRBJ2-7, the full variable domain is DSGVTQTPKHLITATGQRVTLRCSPRSGDLSVYWYQQSLDQGLQFLIQYYNGEERAKGNILERFSAQQFPDLHSELNLSSLELGDSALYFCASSVAGRGDPEQYFGPGTRLTVT.